Listed below are T cell receptor beta chains from one sample, sequenced in a study of T cells in localized non-small cell lung cancer. The method was immunoSEQ multiplex PCR; TCRdb's version includes in-frame clones alone and lacks a portion of them. The table has roughly 28,000 clones, 82% seen once. This material consisted of peripheral blood, taken before any cancer treatment. These receptor sequences come from a woman aged 35 to 69 with stage I lung adenocarcinoma. CDR3s include the opening cysteine and the closing phenylalanine or tryptophan. Each record gives: V gene, D gene, clone size, J gene, CDR3 DNA, CDR3 protein. The D gene is left open where the match is weak. Not all rows give a size; the values are once, few, many and, for expanded clones, a class.

v_gene: TRBV6-5
d_gene: .
abundance: .
j_gene: TRBJ1-6
CDR3nt: TGTGCCAGCAGTCCCGGGGGTGGACGTTCACCCCTCCACTTT
CDR3aa: CASSPGGGRSPLHF

v_gene: TRBV11-2
d_gene: TRBD1
abundance: .
j_gene: TRBJ1-3
CDR3nt: TGTGCCAGCAGAATTGACAGGGACATTGGAAACACCATATATTTT
CDR3aa: CASRIDRDIGNTIYF

v_gene: TRBV9
d_gene: TRBD1
abundance: .
j_gene: TRBJ1-5
CDR3nt: TGTGCCAGCAGCGCTTCAGGGGGCTTGGAGCCCCAGCATTTT
CDR3aa: CASSASGGLEPQHF

v_gene: TRBV5-1
d_gene: .
abundance: .
j_gene: TRBJ2-3
CDR3nt: TGCGCCAGCAGCTTGGACGGTTTTCCAGAGACAGATACGCAGTATTTT
CDR3aa: CASSLDGFPETDTQYF

v_gene: TRBV5-6
d_gene: .
abundance: once
j_gene: TRBJ2-7
CDR3nt: TGTGCCAGCAGCTTGTCCGGGGACTACGAGCAGTACTTC
CDR3aa: CASSLSGDYEQYF

v_gene: TRBV11-2
d_gene: TRBD2
abundance: .
j_gene: TRBJ2-1
CDR3nt: TGTGCCAGCAGCTGGGGGGGACTAGACGGGTTGCCGTTCTTC
CDR3aa: CASSWGGLDGLPFF

v_gene: TRBV5-6
d_gene: .
abundance: once
j_gene: TRBJ1-4
CDR3nt: TGTGCCAGCAGCTTCCGGACGGAAAAACTGTTTTTT
CDR3aa: CASSFRTEKLFF

v_gene: TRBV18
d_gene: .
abundance: .
j_gene: TRBJ1-2
CDR3nt: TGTGCCAGCTCATCAACGGAGGGAATAGGCTTC
CDR3aa: CASSSTEGIGF

v_gene: TRBV18
d_gene: TRBD1
abundance: .
j_gene: TRBJ2-7
CDR3nt: TGTGCCAGCTCACTGACAGGGGACTCCTACGAGCAGTACTTC
CDR3aa: CASSLTGDSYEQYF

v_gene: TRBV7-2
d_gene: .
abundance: .
j_gene: TRBJ2-1
CDR3nt: TGTGCCAGCAGCTTCGGGCCATACAATGAGCAGTTCTTC
CDR3aa: CASSFGPYNEQFF

v_gene: TRBV7-2
d_gene: TRBD1
abundance: few
j_gene: TRBJ2-5
CDR3nt: TGTGCCAGCAGGTTCGGACAGGGGATGGAGACCCAGTACTTC
CDR3aa: CASRFGQGMETQYF

v_gene: TRBV11-2
d_gene: TRBD1
abundance: .
j_gene: TRBJ1-1
CDR3nt: TGTGCCAGCGGGGGACAGTTGAACACTGAAGCTTTCTTT
CDR3aa: CASGGQLNTEAFF

v_gene: TRBV27
d_gene: .
abundance: .
j_gene: TRBJ1-1
CDR3nt: TGTGCCAGCAGTTTATCGGCAGGGCGAAGCACTGAAGCTTTCTTT
CDR3aa: CASSLSAGRSTEAFF

v_gene: TRBV9
d_gene: .
abundance: .
j_gene: TRBJ1-2
CDR3nt: TGTGCCAGCAGCGGATCCACGGCTAACTATGGCTACACCTTC
CDR3aa: CASSGSTANYGYTF

v_gene: TRBV18
d_gene: .
abundance: .
j_gene: TRBJ2-3
CDR3nt: TGTGCCAGCTCACCTTCCGGGGACTCGAGCACAGATACGCAGTATTTT
CDR3aa: CASSPSGDSSTDTQYF

v_gene: TRBV29-1
d_gene: .
abundance: .
j_gene: TRBJ2-7
CDR3nt: TGCAGCGTTGTTGTCGGCAGAAGCCACGAGCAGTACTTC
CDR3aa: CSVVVGRSHEQYF

v_gene: TRBV7-2
d_gene: TRBD1
abundance: .
j_gene: TRBJ1-4
CDR3nt: TGTGCCAGCAGCCCCGAGGACAGGAGGCATGAAAAACTGTTTTTT
CDR3aa: CASSPEDRRHEKLFF

v_gene: TRBV7-3
d_gene: .
abundance: few
j_gene: TRBJ1-2
CDR3nt: TGTGCCAGCAGCCCTCTCGGGGGGGGCGCTTATGGCTACACCTTC
CDR3aa: CASSPLGGGAYGYTF

v_gene: TRBV15
d_gene: .
abundance: once
j_gene: TRBJ2-1
CDR3nt: TGTGCCACCAGCAGATTATACAATGAGCAGTTCTTC
CDR3aa: CATSRLYNEQFF

v_gene: TRBV6-6
d_gene: .
abundance: .
j_gene: TRBJ1-2
CDR3nt: TGTGCCAGCAGTTCACAGGGATCTGGGGATGGCTACACCTTC
CDR3aa: CASSSQGSGDGYTF

v_gene: TRBV4-3
d_gene: .
abundance: .
j_gene: TRBJ2-5
CDR3nt: TGCGCCAGCAGCCTCCAGTGGGACAACCAAGAGACCCAGTACTTC
CDR3aa: CASSLQWDNQETQYF

v_gene: TRBV5-1
d_gene: TRBD1
abundance: .
j_gene: TRBJ1-2
CDR3nt: TGCGCCAGCAGCTCGGGACAGGGCGGTGACTATGGCTACACCTTC
CDR3aa: CASSSGQGGDYGYTF

v_gene: TRBV4-3
d_gene: .
abundance: .
j_gene: TRBJ1-1
CDR3nt: TGCGCCAGCAGCCAAGGGGATGGGCAAGTGAACACTGAAGCTTTCTTT
CDR3aa: CASSQGDGQVNTEAFF

v_gene: TRBV30
d_gene: TRBD1
abundance: .
j_gene: TRBJ1-5
CDR3nt: TGTGCCTGGAGCTTGGGCTCGGGACAGTTCAATCAGCCCCAGCATTTT
CDR3aa: CAWSLGSGQFNQPQHF

v_gene: TRBV18
d_gene: .
abundance: few
j_gene: TRBJ2-7
CDR3nt: TGTGCCAGCTCCAAAGACGCAGGAGCCTACGAGCAGTACTTC
CDR3aa: CASSKDAGAYEQYF